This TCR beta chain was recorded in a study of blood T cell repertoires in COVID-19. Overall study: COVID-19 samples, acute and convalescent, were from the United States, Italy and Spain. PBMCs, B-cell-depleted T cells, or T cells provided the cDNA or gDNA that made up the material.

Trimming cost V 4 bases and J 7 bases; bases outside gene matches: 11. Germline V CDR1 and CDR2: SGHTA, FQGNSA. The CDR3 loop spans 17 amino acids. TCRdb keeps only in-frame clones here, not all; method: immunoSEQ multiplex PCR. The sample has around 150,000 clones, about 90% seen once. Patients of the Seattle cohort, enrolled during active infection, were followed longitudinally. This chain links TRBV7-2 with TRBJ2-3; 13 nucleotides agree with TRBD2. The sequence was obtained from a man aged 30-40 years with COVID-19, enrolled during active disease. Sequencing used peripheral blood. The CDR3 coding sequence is TGTGCCAGCAGCTACCCATCGGGGACTAGCGGGGCCTATACGCAGTATTTT. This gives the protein CASSYPSGTSGAYTQYF.